Shown below are 14 T cell receptor beta chains from a single sample sequenced in a study of shared clonotypes between healthy human individuals. This table comes from immunoSEQ multiplex PCR, and its TCRdb copy is limited to in-frame clones, with some not included. The table records about 580,000 clones, roughly 98% of them present only once. Terminally differentiated effector memory CD45RA+ cells were left out of the naive CD8 fraction, which was CD45RO-negative and positively selected for CCR7. Sequencing was performed on naive CD8+ T cells sorted from blood. Receptors were obtained from a man younger than 45 in good health.

The chain carries TRBV30 and TRBJ2-6; 11 nucleotides match TRBD1. V trimming: 4 bases; J trimming: 2 bases; junction bases outside the gene matches: 7. This CDR3 comprises 17 residues. Germline-derived CDR1 and CDR2 are GTSNPN and SVGIG (reference sequence). CDR3 amino acids: CAWMIGQGAPGANVLTF. DNA of the CDR3: TGTGCCTGGATGATAGGACAGGGGGCTCCTGGGGCCAACGTCCTGACTTTC. The full variable domain, completed using reference TRBV30 and TRBJ2-6, is SQTIHQWPATLVQPVGSPLSLECTVEGTSNPNLYWYRQAAGRGLQLLFYSVGIGQISSEVPQNLSASRPQDRQFILSSKKLLLSDSGFYLCAWMIGQGAPGANVLTFGAGSRLTVL.

The chain employs TRBV9 and TRBJ2-5; the match to TRBD2 covers 7 bases. Germline trimming cut 0 bases from V and 4 bases from J; bases unmatched to any gene: 9. Germline V gives CDR1 SGDLS, CDR2 YYNGEE. CDR3 length: 16 residues. This CDR3 is CASSVGLAEPAETQYF. CDR3 in DNA: TGTGCCAGCAGCGTAGGTCTAGCGGAGCCCGCAGAGACCCAGTACTTC. Based on the CDR3 plus reference TRBV9 and TRBJ2-5, the full variable domain is DSGVTQTPKHLITATGQRVTLRCSPRSGDLSVYWYQQSLDQGLQFLIQYYNGEERAKGNILERFSAQQFPDLHSELNLSSLELGDSALYFCASSVGLAEPAETQYFGPGTRLLVL.

This chain links TRBV25-1 with TRBJ2-1; 7 bases agree with TRBD1. With V trimmed by 3 bases and J by 5 bases, 10 bases remained unmatched. The CDR3 runs to 16 residues. CDR1 MGHDK and CDR2 SYGVNS come from the germline V gene. The CDR3 region has the DNA TGTGCCAGCAGTGAGCGACAGGGAGAGCGAAACAATGAGCAGTTCTTC. Its translation is CASSERQGERNNEQFF.

The chain employs TRBV13 and TRBJ2-7; D not resolved. There are 13 residues in the CDR3. CDR1 is PRHDT, CDR2 FYEKMQ, per germline (reference sequence). With 3 bases removed from V and 4 bases from J, the gap between germline ends came to 10 bases. The CDR3 DNA is TGTGCCAGCAGCTTCCCGGGCGCGTACGAGCAGTACTTC. Its protein product is CASSFPGAYEQYF.

The chain links TRBV19 to TRBJ2-7, with 10 positions matching TRBD1. This CDR3 region has 17 residues. V lost 4 bases, J lost 7 bases, and 16 bases stayed unmatched. Germline V gives CDR1 LNHDA, CDR2 SQIVND (reference sequence). The CDR3 DNA reads as TGTGCCAGTAGTAAGACAGGGGGCGCCGGGGCGGGAGAAGAGCAGTACTTC. Translated: CASSKTGGAGAGEEQYF.

This clone was detected once. The chain links TRBV7-6 to TRBJ1-2, with D possibly being TRBD1 (5 bases). The CDR3 is 13 amino acids. V lost 5 bases to trimming and J lost 6 bases, with 13 bases between them. Germline CDR1 and CDR2: SGHVS and FNYEAQ. The CDR3 region has the DNA TGTGCCAGCAGCCCCGGGACTCTTGATGGCTACACCTTC. Translation: CASSPGTLDGYTF.

This chain joins TRBV7-9 and TRBJ2-5, with 11 bases aligning to TRBD2. The germline V gene has CDR1 SEHNR and CDR2 FQNEAQ (reference sequence). The CDR3 extends over 16 amino acids. J gave up 2 bases and V 5 bases, and 7 bases lay outside the gene matches. The CDR3 spells CASSTWGLAEQETQYF. The CDR3 bases are TGTGCCAGCAGCACGTGGGGACTAGCGGAACAAGAGACCCAGTACTTC.

The CDR3 DNA is TGTGCCAGCCTCTCCCCCACCTACGAGCAGTACTTC. This translates into CASLSPTYEQYF. V and J are TRBV6-5 and TRBJ2-7; D ambiguous. V gave up 8 bases and J gave up 2 bases, with 10 bases separating them. The CDR3 contains 12 residues. Germline CDR1 and CDR2: MNHEY and SVGAGI.

The chain has TRBV10-3 and TRBJ1-5; D possibly corresponds to TRBD1 (6 bases). Germline CDR1 ENHRY, CDR2 SYGVKD. The CDR3 runs to 12 residues. Trimming removed 10 bases at V and 4 bases at J, with 11 bases between. CDR3 nucleotides: TGTGCCACCAAGACAGGTAATCAGCCCCAGCATTTT. This codes for CATKTGNQPQHF.

CDR3 in amino acids: CSVEDWASGRSDEQFF. The CDR3 nucleotides are TGCAGCGTTGAAGATTGGGCTAGCGGGAGGTCCGATGAGCAGTTCTTC. The chain joins TRBV29-1 to TRBJ2-1, with 11 bases that match TRBD2. V was pared by 0 bases and J by 8 bases, with 9 bases of the junction left unmatched. This CDR3 comprises 16 residues. Germline values: CDR1 SQVTM, CDR2 ANQGSEA.

This CDR3 is CASSVEGSRAAIQETQYF. The DNA for the CDR3 is TGTGCCAGCAGCGTAGAGGGTTCGCGGGCAGCGATCCAAGAGACCCAGTACTTC. This chain connects TRBV9 to TRBJ2-5; possibly TRBD2 for D (5 bases). Germline V lookup: CDR1 SGDLS, CDR2 YYNGEE. CDR3 length: 18 amino acids. Between the trimmed V and J ends, which lost 0 bases and 1 base, there was a span of 19 bases.

The table lists this clone with a count of one. The chain joins TRBV29-1 to TRBJ1-3; D is unresolved. The germline V and J ends were trimmed by 0 bases and 0 bases, with 6 bases remaining between them. The CDR3 extends over 14 amino acids. The germline gives CDR1 SQVTM, CDR2 ANQGSEA. CDR3 nucleotides: TGCAGCGTTGAAGACACCTTCTCTGGAAACACCATATATTTT. This gives the protein CSVEDTFSGNTIYF.

The chain recombines TRBV27 with TRBJ2-7; 9 nucleotides match TRBD2. The CDR3 is 14 amino acids. Germline loops: CDR1 MNHEY, CDR2 SMNVEV (reference sequence). Trimming cost V 6 bases and J 4 bases; bases outside gene matches: 7. The CDR3 DNA reads as TGTGCCAGCAGCTTTAGCGGGAGCCTTTACGAGCAGTACTTC. It is translated as CASSFSGSLYEQYF.

This chain links TRBV5-6 with TRBJ2-2; tentative D call: TRBD2 (6 bases). The germline gives CDR1 SGHDT, CDR2 YYEEEE. The CDR3 runs 16 residues. The V and J ends lost 0 bases and 4 bases respectively, with 13 bases between them. DNA of the CDR3: TGTGCCAGCAGCTTGGCCGGAGGGGCCGGCACCGGGGAGCTGTTTTTT. This codes for CASSLAGGAGTGELFF.